Included here is one TCR beta chain sequence, with context. Its matching antigen is unknown. This entry comes from a study of graft-versus-host responses after intestinal transplantation. Overall study: For approximately three years after anti-thymocyte globulin induction, all recipients took tacrolimus and steroids.

Study-wide results and caveats: Declining HvG levels early post-transplant were linked to peak circulating GvH clone levels.

The CDR3 loop spans 13 amino acids. V was pared by 6 bases and J by 3 bases, with 8 bases between. Per the germline V gene, CDR1 is SNHLY and CDR2 is FYNNEI. Repertoires were generated with immunoSEQ multiplex PCR, while TCRdb's copy carries only in-frame clones and drops some. Found here are tens of thousands of clones, about nine tenths of them singletons; the top ten hold 0.3% to 0.35%. The gene calls are TRBV2 and TRBJ1-4, with a weak D call TRBD1 (6 bases). The material sequenced was unstimulated CD4+ T cells sorted from spleen or lymph node cells, taken before intestinal transplant. The TCR was taken from a human donor who received an intestinal transplant. DNA for the CDR3: TGTGCCAGCAGGGACAGCCCTAATGAAAAACTGTTTTTT. Amino acid sequence: CASRDSPNEKLFF. Full variable domain (remainder filled in from reference TRBV2 and TRBJ1-4): EPEVTQTPSHQVTQMGQEVILRCVPISNHLYFYWYRQILGQKVEFLVSFYNNEISEKSEIFDDQFSVERPDGSNFTLKIRSTKLEDSAMYFCASRDSPNEKLFFGSGTQLSVL.